Sequencing of this T cell receptor beta chain was carried out in a study of blood T cell repertoires in COVID-19. At the level of the study: Both acute and convalescent COVID-19 samples were obtained from the United States, Italy and Spain. PBMCs, B-cell-depleted T cells, or T cells provided the cDNA or gDNA that made up the material.

V was clipped by 6 bases and J by 1 base; unmatched bases: 13. The CDR3 spans 17 residues. Per germline, CDR1 SGHTA and CDR2 FQGNSA. This table comes from immunoSEQ multiplex PCR, and its TCRdb copy is limited to in-frame clones, with some not included. Of 250,000 to 300,000 clones in the sample, 70% to 90% were seen once. The sample comprised PBMCs or T cells enriched from blood (not recorded which). The source is a woman aged 30 to 39 who had recovered from COVID-19. The chain couples TRBV7-2 to TRBJ1-1; 8 bases line up with TRBD1. DNA of the CDR3: TGTGCCAGCAGATCTGCGGACAGGGCCAAAGCGAACACTGAAGCTTTCTTT. Translating it yields CASRSADRAKANTEAFF.